This entry describes one TCR beta chain. Its specificity is unknown. The source of the sample is a study of cytomegalovirus exposure and HLA in healthy donors. The study's findings and limits: Most of the TCR beta V segments (in an earlier analysis) were productive either about 90% or about 30% of the time. Later on, analysis showed that most CMV-associated TCR beta chains appeared to be HLA-restricted. Association of a missense DCLRE1C variant with TCR beta V- and J-gene trimming was reported in a later analysis. Presence/absence analyses took donor sequencing depth as roughly uniform.

Primers for the PCR totalled 60 Vbeta and 13 Jbeta. Profiled with immunoSEQ multiplex PCR; TCRdb holds only in-frame clones, not every one. The sample carries around 200,000 clones, roughly 80% recorded once. Looked up from germline, CDR1 is MNHEY and CDR2 is SVGAGI. V was cut by 5 bases and J by 4 bases, with 13 bases left in between. CDR3 length equals 14 residues. Input material: PBMCs. This TCR was recovered from a woman between 18 and 29 years old in good health and CMV-seronegative. The chain joins TRBV6-5 to TRBJ2-3, with D possibly matching TRBD1 (5 bases). CDR3 nucleotides: TGTGCCAGCAGTCCGACAGCCTCCTCAGATACGCAGTATTTT. Residues: CASSPTASSDTQYF.